The source of this T cell receptor beta chain is a study of CD8+CD57+ T cells in acquired aplastic anemia. Genomic DNA served as template for TCR beta VDJ and CDR3 profiling. TCRdb re-derived calls from the reads in MiXCR, one entry per CDR3 protein. This sample carries about 220,000 distinct CDR3 sequences, roughly 33% of them seen once, and the ten largest clones take 0.9% to 1.2%. J gave up 7 bases and V 5 bases, and 12 bases lay outside the gene matches. Germline assignment: CDR1 SEHNR and CDR2 FQNEAQ (reference sequence). CDR3 size: 16 residues. The chain couples TRBV7-9 to TRBJ2-5; 11 bases agree with TRBD1. The sequenced material came from sorted CD4+, CD8+, or CD8+CD57+ T cells (not recorded which) from PBMCs. The receptor was derived from a human donor in good health, serving as a control. The CDR3 here is CASSLGTGGERGTQYF. In nucleotides, the CDR3 is TGTGCCAGCAGCCTGGGGACAGGGGGGGAGAGAGGGACCCAGTACTTC. Drawing the rest from reference TRBV7-9 and TRBJ2-5, the complete variable domain is DTGVSQNPRHKITKRGQNVTFRCDPISEHNRLYWYRQTLGQGPEFLTYFQNEAQLEKSRLLSDRFSAERPKGSFSTLEIQRTEQGDSAMYLCASSLGTGGERGTQYFGPGTRLLVL.